The rows below give T cell receptor beta chains drawn from one sample of a study of blood T cell repertoires in COVID-19. The assay was immunoSEQ multiplex PCR, and TCRdb's table has in-frame clones only and misses some. The repertoire holds 150,000 to 200,000 clones, with 86% as singletons. Sample: peripheral blood. These TCRs come from a woman in her sixties with COVID-19, enrolled during active disease. Both conserved end residues are part of each CDR3. The D gene is left open where the match is weak. Expanded clones get a size class; other rows say once, few or many, or leave the size out.

abundance	v_gene	j_gene	len	d_gene	CDR3nt	CDR3aa
once	TRBV5-1	TRBJ1-5	14	TRBD1	TGCGCCAGCAGCTGGAGGGAAGGGGGCCAGCCCCAGCATTTT	CASSWREGGQPQHF
.	TRBV6-2/TRBV6-3	TRBJ1-5	15	.	TGTGCCAGCAGCCGGGACAACAGAAGCAATCAGCCCCAGCATTTT	CASSRDNRSNQPQHF
.	TRBV18	TRBJ2-5	13	.	TGTGCCAGCTCACCAGGGGGGATCGAGACCCAGTACTTC	CASSPGGIETQYF
.	TRBV2	TRBJ2-3	16	TRBD2	TGTGCCAGCAGAAGACTAGCGGGAGAAGCTAGAGATACGCAGTATTTT	CASRRLAGEARDTQYF
.	TRBV19	TRBJ1-4	16	TRBD1	TGTGCCAGTAGGCAGGGCAGGGGGCGCTTAAATGAAAAACTGTTTTTT	CASRQGRGRLNEKLFF
.	TRBV27	TRBJ1-3	15	TRBD1	TGTGCCAGCAGTTTGACAGGGTCGACTGGAAACACCATATATTTT	CASSLTGSTGNTIYF
.	TRBV5-1	TRBJ2-7	14	.	TGCGCCAGCAGCACCACCCGTACAAGCTACGAGCAGTACTTC	CASSTTRTSYEQYF
.	TRBV30	TRBJ1-1	13	TRBD1	TGTGCCTGGGGGACAGGGATGGGCACTGAAGCTTTCTTT	CAWGTGMGTEAFF
.	TRBV7-2	TRBJ1-2	14	TRBD1	TGTGCCAGCAGCTTGAGGGGGCTTGGCTATGGCTACACCTTC	CASSLRGLGYGYTF
.	TRBV7-3	TRBJ2-3	17	.	TGTGCCAGCAGCTTAGCGCCCGGGACTCCCGGGGTCGATACGCAGTATTTT	CASSLAPGTPGVDTQYF
.	TRBV28	TRBJ2-1	15	TRBD2	TGTGCCAGCAGGCAAAGCGGGAGAGTGTACAATGAGCAGTTCTTC	CASRQSGRVYNEQFF
.	TRBV5-4	TRBJ2-2	14	.	TGTGCCAGCAGCTTGGCCGCGGGGTCCGGGGAGCTGTTTTTT	CASSLAAGSGELFF
.	TRBV30	TRBJ1-2	13	TRBD1	TGTGCCGGACGGGACAGCCTTAACTATGGCTACACCTTC	CAGRDSLNYGYTF
.	TRBV10-1	TRBJ2-1	13	.	TGCGCCAGCAGTGAGAGGACAATCAATGAGCAGTTCTTC	CASSERTINEQFF
.	TRBV19	TRBJ1-1	13	.	TGTGCCAGTAGTTACCCCCGGGGCACTGAAGCTTTCTTT	CASSYPRGTEAFF
.	TRBV6-2/TRBV6-3	TRBJ1-5	17	TRBD1	TGTGCCAGCAGTTACGCGACAGGGGGGAATAGCAATCAGCCCCAGCATTTT	CASSYATGGNSNQPQHF
.	TRBV11-2	TRBJ1-5	13	TRBD1	TGTGCCAGCAGCCCGGGACAGGGGCGGCCCCAGCATTTT	CASSPGQGRPQHF
few	TRBV5-1	TRBJ1-2	13	.	TGCGCCAGCAGCCCATCAGGGGCAGCCGGCTACACCTTC	CASSPSGAAGYTF
once	TRBV27	TRBJ1-2	13	TRBD1	TGTGCCAGCAGAAAGACAGGGACCTATGGCTACACCTTC	CASRKTGTYGYTF
.	TRBV11-2	TRBJ2-7	15	.	TGTGCCAGCAGCTCGTCCGCAGGGCAGCTCTACGAGCAGTACTTC	CASSSSAGQLYEQYF
.	TRBV7-2	TRBJ2-5	15	.	TGTGCCAGCAGCAAAGCATCTCCGGGTGCAGAGACCCAGTACTTC	CASSKASPGAETQYF
.	TRBV30	TRBJ1-4	15	TRBD1	TGTGCCTGGAGTAGGATTGGGACAGCTAATGAAAAACTGTTTTTT	CAWSRIGTANEKLFF
few	TRBV6-6	TRBJ1-1	15	.	TGTGCCAGCAGTTACGCGATGGGGGCAAGCACTGAAGCTTTCTTT	CASSYAMGASTEAFF
.	TRBV27	TRBJ2-1	17	TRBD2	TGTGCCAGCAGACGCAAGTCCAGCGGGAGGGCCGAGAATGAGCAGTTCTTC	CASRRKSSGRAENEQFF
.	TRBV19	TRBJ1-2	13	TRBD1	TGTGCCAGTAATGACAGGGCGATCGGAGGCTACACCTTC	CASNDRAIGGYTF
once	TRBV29-1	TRBJ2-2	14	TRBD2	TGCAGCGTGGGACTAGCGGGAGAGGGCGGGGAGCTGTTTTTT	CSVGLAGEGGELFF
.	TRBV19	TRBJ1-4	14	TRBD1	TGTGCCAGTAGCCTCGGACAGGGTTGGGAAAAACTGTTTTTT	CASSLGQGWEKLFF
.	TRBV19	TRBJ2-1	14	.	TGTGCCAGTAGTCTGGGCCTCTCCTACAATGAGCAGTTCTTC	CASSLGLSYNEQFF
few	TRBV11-3	TRBJ2-1	15	TRBD2	TGTGCCAGCAGCTTAAGGCGGGAGGGCGGCAATGAGCAGTTCTTC	CASSLRREGGNEQFF
.	TRBV11-2	TRBJ2-7	13	.	TGTGCCAGCCTTGGAGGGTTCGCCTACGAGCAGTACTTC	CASLGGFAYEQYF
once	TRBV28	TRBJ2-1	15	.	TGTGCCAGCAGTTCCTCACGGACAGCCTACAATGAGCAGTTCTTC	CASSSSRTAYNEQFF
many	TRBV4-1	TRBJ2-7	16	TRBD1	TGCGCCAGCAGCCATGGACAGGGGACGTACTCCTACGAGCAGTACTTC	CASSHGQGTYSYEQYF
.	TRBV3-1/TRBV3-2	TRBJ2-3	15	TRBD2	TGTGCCAGCAGCCTTAGACTAGCGGGAGGAGATACGCAGTATTTT	CASSLRLAGGDTQYF
.	TRBV19	TRBJ2-2	16	.	TGTGCCAGTAGCCCGAGACAACCCACAGGTGCCGGGGAGCTGTTTTTT	CASSPRQPTGAGELFF
few	TRBV24-1	TRBJ1-2	13	TRBD1	TGTGCCACCAGCGGACAGGGGATCTCTGGCTACACCTTC	CATSGQGISGYTF
.	TRBV5-8	TRBJ2-5	16	.	TGTGCCAGCAGCTTGGCGACGGTGGCGCCCAGGGAGACCCAGTACTTC	CASSLATVAPRETQYF
.	TRBV11-3	TRBJ2-1	15	TRBD1	TGTGCCAGCAGCTTCGGCAGGGGGCGAAGAAATGAGCAGTTCTTC	CASSFGRGRRNEQFF
once	TRBV5-1	TRBJ2-2	16	TRBD2	TGCGCCAGCAGCCGGCTAGCGGGGGGTAACACCGGGGAGCTGTTTTTT	CASSRLAGGNTGELFF
.	TRBV29-1	TRBJ2-3	15	TRBD2	TGCAGCGTTGAGTATTCCGGGGGAGGGTCGGATACGCAGTATTTT	CSVEYSGGGSDTQYF
.	TRBV6-2/TRBV6-3	TRBJ2-7	13	TRBD2	TGTGCCAGCAGTCTAAGCGGGGGATCCTCGGAGGACTTC	CASSLSGGSSEDF
once	TRBV30	TRBJ1-2	14	.	TGTGCCTGGACTCCCAACAGGGTTCACTATGGCTACACCTTC	CAWTPNRVHYGYTF
.	TRBV4-3	TRBJ1-2	15	.	TGCGCCAGCAGCCAAGATGGGGCCCGATACTATGGCTACACCTTC	CASSQDGARYYGYTF
.	TRBV28	TRBJ1-4	16	.	TGTGCCAGCAGCCCCGCGTGGGGTCAAGCGGCAGGAAAACTGTTTTTT	CASSPAWGQAAGKLFF
.	TRBV11-3	TRBJ2-5	15	TRBD2	TGTGCCAGCAGGACTAGCGGGAGGATCCAAGAGACCCAGTACTTC	CASRTSGRIQETQYF
.	TRBV3-1/TRBV3-2	TRBJ2-1	15	.	TGTGCCAGCAGCCCCGGGACTTTCTCCTACAATGAGCAGTTCTTC	CASSPGTFSYNEQFF
.	TRBV6-5	TRBJ2-7	14	TRBD1	TGTGCCAGCATCCCGGACAGGGGGTATTACGAGCAGTACTTC	CASIPDRGYYEQYF